This entry lists 31 T cell receptor beta chains sequenced from one sample in a study of cytomegalovirus exposure and HLA in healthy donors. The PCR contained 60 Vbeta and 13 Jbeta primers. TCRdb's table, derived via immunoSEQ multiplex PCR, lists solely in-frame clones and lacks some. The data hold about 150,000 clones, with roughly 75% observed a single time. The sequenced material came from PBMCs. The receptors shown here come from a man between 25 and 39 years old in good health.

The V and J genes are TRBV6-5 and TRBJ1-1, with 7 bases matching TRBD1. V was clipped by 6 bases and J by 5 bases; unmatched bases: 12. The CDR3 sequence is 15 residues long. CDR1 is MNHEY and CDR2 is SVGAGI in the germline V gene. The chain's CDR3 is CASSRRQGFGTEAFF. The CDR3 DNA follows: TGTGCCAGCAGCCGTAGACAGGGTTTCGGGACTGAAGCTTTCTTT.

The chain couples TRBV30 to TRBJ2-5; D ambiguous. TRBJ2-7 explains the end of the DNA better; the J call may be wrong. The germline V gene has CDR1 GTSNPN and CDR2 SVGIG (reference sequence). CDR3 length equals 12 residues. CDR3 sequence (DNA): TGTGCCTGGAGTGTGTTGTCCTACGAGCAGTACTTC. Amino acid sequence: CAWSVLSYEQYF.

CDR3 bases: TGTGCCAGCAGCGCCAACAGGGGTGACGGCTACACCTTC. It translates to CASSANRGDGYTF. The J gene is TRBJ1-2, the V gene TRBV7-2; TRBD1 matches at 7 bases. The CDR3 totals 13 residues. With V trimmed by 5 bases and J by 8 bases, 8 bases remained unmatched. Germline V gene sequence: CDR1 SGHTA, CDR2 FQGNSA.

The rearrangement links TRBV7-9 to TRBJ2-3; D remains unclear. The V end was cut by 5 bases, the J end by 3 bases, with 6 bases between. The CDR3 has 12 amino acids. Germline V gene data show CDR1 as SEHNR and CDR2 as FQNEAQ (reference sequence). The CDR3 loop is CASSPPTDTQYF. CDR3 nucleotide sequence: TGTGCCAGCAGCCCCCCTACAGATACGCAGTATTTT.

This chain connects TRBV25-1 to TRBJ2-7; 8 bases match TRBD1. Germline values: CDR1 MGHDK, CDR2 SYGVNS. The V and J ends lost 1 base and 3 bases, in that order; junction bases with no gene match: 8. The CDR3 sequence is 16 residues long. The CDR3 spells CASSESPSDRDYEQYF. CDR3 coding DNA: TGTGCCAGCAGTGAATCTCCCTCGGACAGGGACTACGAGCAGTACTTC.

The chain combines TRBV5-5 with TRBJ1-1; D possibly corresponds to TRBD1 (5 bases). Per germline, CDR1 SGHKS and CDR2 YYEKEE (reference sequence). The CDR3 sequence is 14 residues long. Deletions cut 2 bases from V and 0 bases from J, with 8 bases between. DNA of the CDR3: TGTGCCAGCAGCTTCGGGGGTATGAACACTGAAGCTTTCTTT. Protein: CASSFGGMNTEAFF.

The chain employs TRBV5-1 and TRBJ2-7, with 10 bases fitting TRBD1. The germline gives CDR1 SGHRS, CDR2 YFSETQ. The CDR3 has 14 amino acids. V was clipped by 1 base and J by 7 bases; unmatched bases: 5. CDR3 in DNA: TGCGCCAGCAGCTTGAGACAGGGGGCAGGGGAGCAGTACTTC. Translating it yields CASSLRQGAGEQYF.

The V call is TRBV15, the J call TRBJ2-2, with a tentative D call TRBD1 (5 bases). CDR1 and CDR2 from the germline V gene are LNHNV and YYDKDF (reference sequence). CDR3 size: 17 residues. V lost 3 bases, J lost 1 base, and 15 bases lay in between. The CDR3 region is CATSSVKDSLNTGELFF. In DNA form, the CDR3 reads TGTGCCACCAGCAGTGTAAAAGACAGCCTGAACACCGGGGAGCTGTTTTTT.

The rearrangement links TRBV28 to TRBJ1-3; weak D call: TRBD1 (5 bases). The germline gives CDR1 MDHEN, CDR2 SYDVKM. This CDR3 region has 14 residues. Between the trimmed V and J ends, which lost 2 bases and 4 bases, there was a span of 9 bases. Here the CDR3 reads CASSLAGTGNTIYF. In DNA, the CDR3 is TGTGCCAGCAGTTTAGCGGGGACGGGAAACACCATATATTTT.

The rearrangement uses TRBV6-1 and TRBJ1-6, with D uncertain. The CDR3 spans 14 residues. The germline CDR1 and CDR2 sequences are MNHNS and SASEGT. V dropped 7 bases and J dropped 4 bases, with 11 bases sitting between them. The CDR3 sequence is CASTSGKYNSPLHF. DNA of the CDR3: TGTGCCAGCACGTCGGGAAAGTATAATTCACCCCTCCACTTT.

CDR3 sequence: CASSGNTGSYNEQFF. CDR3 in DNA: TGTGCCAGCAGCGGAAACACAGGCTCCTACAATGAGCAGTTCTTC. The chain recombines TRBV9 with TRBJ2-1, with D tentatively TRBD1 (5 bases). Germline loops: CDR1 SGDLS, CDR2 YYNGEE. This CDR3 has 15 residues. V lost 3 bases to trimming and J lost 0 bases, with 10 bases between them.

The chain joins TRBV18 to TRBJ2-6, with TRBD1 identical over 8 bases. The CDR3 is 18 residues long. After removal of 6 bases from V and 0 bases from J, the junction contained 10 bases not matched to a gene. Germline V CDR1 and CDR2: KGHSH, LQKENI. The CDR3 loop reads CASSQRQGLSSGANVLTF. The CDR3 DNA sequence: TGTGCCAGCTCCCAACGACAGGGGTTGAGCTCTGGGGCCAACGTCCTGACTTTC.

The chain links TRBV6-5 to TRBJ2-5, with a weak D call TRBD2 (5 bases). The length of the CDR3 is 15 residues. Trimming pared 5 bases from V and 1 base from J, leaving 14 bases between. Germline CDR1 MNHEY, CDR2 SVGAGI. CDR3 nucleotide sequence: TGTGCCAGCAGTGTCTTCGGAGGCTCCCAAGAGACCCAGTACTTC. This codes for CASSVFGGSQETQYF.

The chain recombines TRBV5-1 with TRBJ2-5, with 10 bases that match TRBD2. The tail of the sequence fits TRBJ2-7 better, so the J call may be wrong. Germline CDR1 and CDR2: SGHRS and YFSETQ. The CDR3 runs to 16 residues. CDR3 bases: TGCGCCAGCAGCTTCGGCCCTAGCGGGAGTGGGTACGAGCAGTACTTC. This gives the protein CASSFGPSGSGYEQYF.

This clone was seen only once. The junction and the germline gene differ at one end; a read error may be behind it. The rearrangement links TRBV7-7 to TRBJ2-5, with 10 bases lining up with TRBD1. Germline values: CDR1 SSHAT, CDR2 FNYEAQ (reference sequence). This CDR3 contains 15 residues. The DNA of the CDR3 is TGTGCTAGCAGCTTAGCAGGGGGACAGGGGGAGACCCAGTACTTC. It is translated as CASSLAGGQGETQYF.

This clone was counted between two and nine times. The CDR3 region is CAGLLDTQYF. As DNA, the CDR3 is TGTGCCGGACTGCTAGATACGCAGTATTTT. This chain links TRBV6-4 with TRBJ2-3; D is perhaps TRBD2 (5 bases). V lost 11 bases and J lost 5, with 8 bases in between. Germline V gene lookup returns CDR1 MRHNA and CDR2 SNTAGT. CDR3 length equals 10 residues.

J is TRBJ2-7 and V is TRBV27, with no clear D. Deletions cut 2 bases from V and 3 bases from J, with 14 bases between. The germline V gene encodes CDR1 MNHEY and CDR2 SMNVEV (reference sequence). This CDR3 is 15 amino acids long. The CDR3 spells CASSLTAYPGYEQYF. The CDR3 DNA reads TGTGCCAGCAGTTTAACTGCCTACCCGGGCTACGAGCAGTACTTC.

J is TRBJ1-1 and V is TRBV19; no firm D call. The germline gives CDR1 LNHDA, CDR2 SQIVND (reference sequence). This CDR3 region has 15 residues. V was trimmed by 2 bases and J by 3 bases, leaving 13 bases between them. The DNA for the CDR3 is TGTGCCAGTAGTATACCGGAGAATTTGGACACTGAAGCTTTCTTT. Its translation is CASSIPENLDTEAFF.

This sequence joins TRBV18 and TRBJ2-1; 13 positions match TRBD2. The CDR3 runs 16 residues. V trimming: 0 bases; J trimming: 10 bases; junction bases outside the gene matches: 6. CDR1 and CDR2 (germline): KGHSH, LQKENI. CDR3 sequence: CASSPPGLAGVGEQFF. In DNA, the CDR3 is TGTGCCAGCTCACCACCTGGACTAGCGGGAGTAGGGGAGCAGTTCTTC.

This CDR3 is CASSYRGQQETQYF. Here the CDR3 DNA reads TGTGCCAGCAGTTACAGGGGACAGCAAGAGACCCAGTACTTC. The genes are TRBV5-4 and TRBJ2-5; 7 bases are a match to TRBD1. Germline V gene lookup returns CDR1 SGHNT and CDR2 YYREEE (reference sequence). After removal of 5 bases from V and 2 bases from J, the junction contained 6 bases not matched to a gene. The CDR3 sequence is 14 residues long.

The rearrangement links TRBV29-1 to TRBJ1-1; D perhaps matches TRBD1 (5 bases). Germline CDR1 is SQVTM and CDR2 is ANQGSEA. The germline V and J ends were trimmed by 4 bases and 4 bases, with 16 bases remaining between them. The CDR3 is made up of 14 amino acids. This CDR3 reads CSVGAGGFGTEAFF. The CDR3 nucleotides are TGCAGCGTTGGGGCCGGGGGATTTGGCACTGAAGCTTTCTTT.

The chain has TRBV2 and TRBJ2-1; 11 bases are a match to TRBD2. This CDR3 region has 17 residues. The V segment lost 1 base and the J segment 8 bases; nucleotides outside the gene matches: 10. Germline loops: CDR1 SNHLY, CDR2 FYNNEI. CDR3 coding DNA: TGTGCCAGCAGTGAAGGGCTAGCGGGAGGCCTGGCCGATGAGCAGTTCTTC. Amino acid sequence: CASSEGLAGGLADEQFF.

The chain combines TRBV6-1 with TRBJ2-1, with D perhaps matching TRBD2 (5 bases). Germline assignment: CDR1 MNHNS and CDR2 SASEGT. The CDR3 is made up of 12 amino acids. Trimming left V 3 bases short and J 13 bases short, with 13 bases between. This chain's CDR3 is CASSESSGLQFF. The CDR3 DNA sequence: TGTGCCAGCAGTGAGTCCAGCGGCCTACAGTTCTTC.

The chain combines TRBV2 with TRBJ1-5; no firm D call. The V end was cut by 2 bases, the J end by 3 bases, with 11 bases between. CDR3 size: 15 residues. Germline V lookup: CDR1 SNHLY, CDR2 FYNNEI. The CDR3 DNA reads TGTGCCAGCAGTGAAATGGGAGTCCTCAATCAGCCCCAGCATTTT. Protein product: CASSEMGVLNQPQHF.

There are a few counts of this clone. The chain carries TRBV7-8 and TRBJ2-7; D unclear. The CDR3 extends over 12 amino acids. The V gene's germline CDR1 is SGHVS and CDR2 FQNEAQ. V gave up 2 bases and J gave up 3 bases, with 5 bases separating them. CDR3: CASSLSDYEQYF. Here the CDR3 DNA reads TGTGCCAGCAGCTTATCAGACTACGAGCAGTACTTC. The full variable domain, completed using reference TRBV7-8 and TRBJ2-7, is GAGVSQSPRYKVAKRGQDVALRCDPISGHVSLFWYQQALGQGPEFLTYFQNEAQLDKSGLPSDRFFAERPEGSVSTLKIQRTQQEDSAVYLCASSLSDYEQYFGPGTRLTVT.

V and J are TRBV7-2 and TRBJ1-2; 11 positions agree with TRBD1. V shed 2 bases and J 8 bases; nucleotides not matched to a gene: 13. The CDR3 covers 17 residues. Germline assignment: CDR1 SGHTA and CDR2 FQGNSA. CDR3: CASSLRVVGTGGKGYTF. CDR3 sequence (DNA): TGTGCCAGCAGCTTAAGGGTGGTAGGGACAGGGGGTAAAGGCTACACCTTC.

The chain is built from TRBV10-3 and TRBJ2-7; 11 positions match TRBD2. V dropped 2 bases and J dropped 2; count of bases not matched to a gene: 8. This CDR3 has 17 amino acids. The germline V gene has CDR1 ENHRY and CDR2 SYGVKD. CDR3 in amino acids: CAISETRTSGSAYEQYF. The CDR3 DNA follows: TGTGCCATCAGTGAGACCCGAACTAGCGGGAGTGCCTACGAGCAGTACTTC.

This clone was detected once. J is TRBJ1-1 and V is TRBV28; 7 bases align to TRBD1. The germline gives CDR1 MDHEN, CDR2 SYDVKM. This CDR3 comprises 13 residues. J lost 3 bases, V lost 10 bases, and 8 bases had no gene match. The CDR3 DNA sequence: TGTGCCACCCAAGGGACAGATCACACTGAAGCTTTCTTT. It is translated as CATQGTDHTEAFF.

The CDR3 loop reads CASSRELAGTGELFF. The CDR3, as DNA: TGCGCCAGCTCCCGGGAGCTAGCGGGAACCGGGGAGCTGTTTTTT. V usage is TRBV5-1 and J usage is TRBJ2-2; TRBD2 aligns across 9 bases. Germline V lookup: CDR1 SGHRS, CDR2 YFSETQ. V was clipped by 7 bases and J by 5 bases; unmatched bases: 9. The CDR3 length is 15 residues.

The chain employs TRBV11-2 and TRBJ2-2; D unresolved. The CDR3 extends over 13 amino acids. The ends were cut back, 5 bases at V and 6 bases at J, with 10 bases in the middle. The V gene's germline CDR1 is SGHAT and CDR2 FQNNGV. The CDR3 spells CASSSLNAGELFF. In DNA form, the CDR3 reads TGTGCCAGCAGCAGCTTAAACGCCGGGGAGCTGTTTTTT.

This clone was counted a few times. The J gene is TRBJ2-5, the V gene TRBV7-9, with a weak D call TRBD2 (6 bases). The better agreement between TRBJ2-7 and the DNA end casts doubt on the J call. The CDR3 contains 13 residues. Per the germline V gene, CDR1 is SEHNR and CDR2 is FQNEAQ (reference sequence). CDR3 nucleotides: TGTGCCAGCAGGCCTGGGACTGACTACGAGCAGTACTTC. This translates into CASRPGTDYEQYF.